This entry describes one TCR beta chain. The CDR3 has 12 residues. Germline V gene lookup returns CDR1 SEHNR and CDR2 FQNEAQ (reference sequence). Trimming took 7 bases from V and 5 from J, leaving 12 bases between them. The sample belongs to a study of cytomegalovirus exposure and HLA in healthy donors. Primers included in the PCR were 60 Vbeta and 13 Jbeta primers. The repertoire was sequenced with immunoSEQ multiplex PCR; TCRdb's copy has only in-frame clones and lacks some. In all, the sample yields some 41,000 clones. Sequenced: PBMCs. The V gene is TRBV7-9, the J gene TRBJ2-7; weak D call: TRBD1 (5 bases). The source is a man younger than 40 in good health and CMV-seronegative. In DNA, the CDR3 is TGTGCCAGCACCGACAGTGGCCACGAGCAGTACTTC. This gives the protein CASTDSGHEQYF.